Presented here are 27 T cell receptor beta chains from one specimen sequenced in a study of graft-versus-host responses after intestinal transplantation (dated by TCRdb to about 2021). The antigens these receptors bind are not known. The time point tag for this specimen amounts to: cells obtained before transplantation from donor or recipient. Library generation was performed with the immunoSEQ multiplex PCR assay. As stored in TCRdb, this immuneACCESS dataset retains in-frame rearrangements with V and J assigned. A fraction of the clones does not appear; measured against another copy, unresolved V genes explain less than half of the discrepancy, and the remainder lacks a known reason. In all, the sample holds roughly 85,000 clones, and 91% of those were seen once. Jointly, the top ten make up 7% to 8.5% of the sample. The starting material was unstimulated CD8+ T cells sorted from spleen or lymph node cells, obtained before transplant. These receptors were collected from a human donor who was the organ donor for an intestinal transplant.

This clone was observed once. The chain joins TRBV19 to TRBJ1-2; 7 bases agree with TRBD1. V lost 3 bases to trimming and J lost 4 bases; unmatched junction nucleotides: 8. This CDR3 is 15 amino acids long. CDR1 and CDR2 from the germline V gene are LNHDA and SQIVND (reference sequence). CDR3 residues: CASSMPGQLFYGYTF. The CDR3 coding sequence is TGTGCCAGTAGTATGCCGGGACAGCTATTCTATGGCTACACCTTC.

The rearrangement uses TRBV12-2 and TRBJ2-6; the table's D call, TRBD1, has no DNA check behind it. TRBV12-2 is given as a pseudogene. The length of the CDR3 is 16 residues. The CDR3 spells CASRWIQGAGANVLTF. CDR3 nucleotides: TGTGCAAGTCGCTGGATACAGGGCGCGGGGGCCAACGTCCTGACTTTC.

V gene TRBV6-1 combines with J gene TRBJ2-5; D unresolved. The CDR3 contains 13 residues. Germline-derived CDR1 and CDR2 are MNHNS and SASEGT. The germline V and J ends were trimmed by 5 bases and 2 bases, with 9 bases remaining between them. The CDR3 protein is CASSSLGQETQYF. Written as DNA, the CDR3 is TGTGCCAGCAGTAGCTTGGGTCAAGAGACCCAGTACTTC.

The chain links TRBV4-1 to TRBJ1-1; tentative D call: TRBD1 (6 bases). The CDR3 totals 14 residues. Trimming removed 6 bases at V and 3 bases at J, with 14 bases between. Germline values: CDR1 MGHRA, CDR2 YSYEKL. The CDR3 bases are TGCGCCAGCAGGTCTGAGGGGGGCCACACTGAAGCTTTCTTT. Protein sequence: CASRSEGGHTEAFF.

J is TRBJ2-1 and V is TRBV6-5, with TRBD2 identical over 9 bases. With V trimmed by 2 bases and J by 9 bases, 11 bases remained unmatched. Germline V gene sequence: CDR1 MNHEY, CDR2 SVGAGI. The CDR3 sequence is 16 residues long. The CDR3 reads CASSYGLREGAFEQFF. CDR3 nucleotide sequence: TGTGCCAGCAGTTACGGGTTGCGGGAGGGGGCGTTTGAGCAGTTCTTC.

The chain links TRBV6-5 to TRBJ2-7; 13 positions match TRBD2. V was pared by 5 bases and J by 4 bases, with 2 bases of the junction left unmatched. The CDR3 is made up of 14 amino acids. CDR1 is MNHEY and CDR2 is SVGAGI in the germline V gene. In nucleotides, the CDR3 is TGTGCCAGCAGTGAACTAGCGGGAGGGTACGAGCAGTACTTC. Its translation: CASSELAGGYEQYF.

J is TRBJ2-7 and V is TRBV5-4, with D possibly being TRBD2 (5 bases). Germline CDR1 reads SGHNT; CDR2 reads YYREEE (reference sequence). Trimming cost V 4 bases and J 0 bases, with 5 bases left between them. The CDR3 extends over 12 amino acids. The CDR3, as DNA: TGTGCCAGCAGCGGGAGCTCCTACGAGCAGTACTTC. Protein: CASSGSSYEQYF.

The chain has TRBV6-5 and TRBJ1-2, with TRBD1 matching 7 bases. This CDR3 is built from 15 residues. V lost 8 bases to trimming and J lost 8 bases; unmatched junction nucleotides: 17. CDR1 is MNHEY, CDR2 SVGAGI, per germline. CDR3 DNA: TGTGCCAGCTTAGATGAACAGGGGCCCATTTGGGGCTACACCTTC. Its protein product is CASLDEQGPIWGYTF.

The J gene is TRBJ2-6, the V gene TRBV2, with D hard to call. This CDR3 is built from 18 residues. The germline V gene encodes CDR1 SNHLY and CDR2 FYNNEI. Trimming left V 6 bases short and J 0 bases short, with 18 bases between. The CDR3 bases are TGTGCCAGCAGATGCCCTTTGGGAATCCGCTCTGGGGCCAACGTCCTGACTTTC. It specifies CASRCPLGIRSGANVLTF.

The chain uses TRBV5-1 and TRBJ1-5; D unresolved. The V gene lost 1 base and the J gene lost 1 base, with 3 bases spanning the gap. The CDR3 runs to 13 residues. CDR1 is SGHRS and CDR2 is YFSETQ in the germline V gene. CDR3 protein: CASSLYSNQPQHF. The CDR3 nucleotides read TGCGCCAGCAGCTTGTACAGCAATCAGCCCCAGCATTTT.

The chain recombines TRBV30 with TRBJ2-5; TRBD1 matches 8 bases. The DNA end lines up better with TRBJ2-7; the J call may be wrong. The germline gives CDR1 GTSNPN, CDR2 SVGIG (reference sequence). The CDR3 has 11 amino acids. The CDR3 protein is CAWGTGYEQYF. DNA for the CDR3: TGTGCCTGGGGGACAGGCTACGAGCAGTACTTC.

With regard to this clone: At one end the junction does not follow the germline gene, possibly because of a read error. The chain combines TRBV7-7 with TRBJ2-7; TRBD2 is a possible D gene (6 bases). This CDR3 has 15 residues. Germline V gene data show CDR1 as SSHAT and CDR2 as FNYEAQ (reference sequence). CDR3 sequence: CASSPSPGLSYEQYF. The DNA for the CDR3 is TGTGCTAGCAGCCCGTCTCCAGGACTATCCTACGAGCAGTACTTC.

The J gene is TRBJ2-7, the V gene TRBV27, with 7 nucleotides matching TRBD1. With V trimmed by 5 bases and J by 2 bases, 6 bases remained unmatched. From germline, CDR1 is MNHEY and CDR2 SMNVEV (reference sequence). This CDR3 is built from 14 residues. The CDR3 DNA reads TGTGCCAGCAGTATGACAGGGAGCACCTACGAGCAGTACTTC. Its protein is CASSMTGSTYEQYF.

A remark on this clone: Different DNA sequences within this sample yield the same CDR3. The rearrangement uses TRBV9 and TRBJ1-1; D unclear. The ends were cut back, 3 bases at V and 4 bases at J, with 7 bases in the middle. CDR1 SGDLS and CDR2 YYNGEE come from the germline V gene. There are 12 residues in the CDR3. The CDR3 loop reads CASSGRSTEAFF. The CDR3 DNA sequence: TGTGCCAGCAGCGGAAGAAGCACTGAAGCTTTCTTT.

The chain's CDR3 is CASSPGQGALAAFF. CDR3 coding DNA: TGCGCCAGCAGTCCTGGACAGGGGGCTTTAGCAGCTTTCTTT. The J gene is TRBJ1-1, the V gene TRBV5-1, with 11 nucleotides matching TRBD1. The germline CDR1 and CDR2 sequences are SGHRS and YFSETQ. V dropped 5 bases and J dropped 10; count of bases not matched to a gene: 10. The CDR3 covers 14 residues.

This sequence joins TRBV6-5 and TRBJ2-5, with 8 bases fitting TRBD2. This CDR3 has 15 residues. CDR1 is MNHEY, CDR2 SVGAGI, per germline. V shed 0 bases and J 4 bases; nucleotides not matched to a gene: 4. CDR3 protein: CASSYSSGAVETQYF. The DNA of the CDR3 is TGTGCCAGCAGTTACTCTAGCGGGGCTGTAGAGACCCAGTACTTC.

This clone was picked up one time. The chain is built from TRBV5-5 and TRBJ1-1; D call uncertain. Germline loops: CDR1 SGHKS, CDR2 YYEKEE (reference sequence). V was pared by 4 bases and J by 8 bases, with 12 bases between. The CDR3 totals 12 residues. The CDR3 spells CASSLPGLEAFF. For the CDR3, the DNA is TGTGCCAGCAGCCTGCCGGGGTTGGAAGCTTTCTTT. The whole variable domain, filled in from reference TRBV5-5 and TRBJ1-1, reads DAGVTQSPTHLIKTRGQQVTLRCSPISGHKSVSWYQQVLGQGPQFIFQYYEKEERGRGNFPDRFSARQFPNYSSELNVNALLLGDSALYLCASSLPGLEAFFGQGTRLTVV.

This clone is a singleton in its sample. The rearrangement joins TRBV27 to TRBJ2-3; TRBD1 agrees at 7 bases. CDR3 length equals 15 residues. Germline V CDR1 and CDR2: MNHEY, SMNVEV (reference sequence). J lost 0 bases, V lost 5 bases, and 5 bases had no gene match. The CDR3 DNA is TGTGCCAGCAGTGCCCGGGACAGCAGCACAGATACGCAGTATTTT. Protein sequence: CASSARDSSTDTQYF.

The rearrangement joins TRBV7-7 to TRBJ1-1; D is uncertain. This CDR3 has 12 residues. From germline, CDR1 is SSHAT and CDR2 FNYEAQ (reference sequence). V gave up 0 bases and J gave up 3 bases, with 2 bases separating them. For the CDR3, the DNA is TGTGCCAGCAGCTTAGCCTACACTGAAGCTTTCTTT. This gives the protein CASSLAYTEAFF.

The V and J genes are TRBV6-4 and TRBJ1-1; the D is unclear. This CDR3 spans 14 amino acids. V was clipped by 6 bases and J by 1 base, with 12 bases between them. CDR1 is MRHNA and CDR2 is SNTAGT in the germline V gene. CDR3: CASSPGNENTEAFF. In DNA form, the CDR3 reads TGTGCCAGCAGCCCGGGGAATGAGAACACTGAAGCTTTCTTT.

The CDR3 region is CASSSYRNYEQYF. DNA of the CDR3: TGTGCCAGCAGCTCTTATAGGAACTACGAGCAGTACTTC. The V call is TRBV7-9, the J call TRBJ2-7; no clear D gene. The V gene lost 4 bases and the J gene lost 3 bases, with 10 bases spanning the gap. CDR1 SEHNR and CDR2 FQNEAQ come from the germline V gene (reference sequence). The CDR3 spans 13 residues. The whole variable domain, filled in from reference TRBV7-9 and TRBJ2-7, reads DTGVSQNPRHKITKRGQNVTFRCDPISEHNRLYWYRQTLGQGPEFLTYFQNEAQLEKSRLLSDRFSAERPKGSFSTLEIQRTEQGDSAMYLCASSSYRNYEQYFGPGTRLTVT.

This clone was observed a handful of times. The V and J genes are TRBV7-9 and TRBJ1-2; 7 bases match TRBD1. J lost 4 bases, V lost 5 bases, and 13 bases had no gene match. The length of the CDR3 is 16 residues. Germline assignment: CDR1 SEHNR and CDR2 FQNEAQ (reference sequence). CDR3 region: CASSEGGTELSYGYTF. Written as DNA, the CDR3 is TGTGCCAGCAGCGAGGGGGGGACAGAGCTTTCCTATGGCTACACCTTC.

In DNA, the CDR3 is TGTGCCAGCAGCTCCCCTGGACTAGCGGGAGTTGGCGATGAGCAGTTCTTC. Protein: CASSSPGLAGVGDEQFF. The rearrangement joins TRBV5-4 to TRBJ2-1, with 13 bases lining up with TRBD2. The CDR3 spans 17 residues. Germline-derived CDR1 and CDR2 are SGHNT and YYREEE (reference sequence). V shed 3 bases, J shed 8 bases, and the junction held 11 bases outside the gene matches.

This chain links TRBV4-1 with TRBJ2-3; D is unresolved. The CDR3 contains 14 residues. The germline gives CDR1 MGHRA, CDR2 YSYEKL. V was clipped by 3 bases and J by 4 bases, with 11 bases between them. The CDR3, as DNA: TGCGCCAGCAGCCAGGGTGGATTTGCAGATACGCAGTATTTT. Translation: CASSQGGFADTQYF.

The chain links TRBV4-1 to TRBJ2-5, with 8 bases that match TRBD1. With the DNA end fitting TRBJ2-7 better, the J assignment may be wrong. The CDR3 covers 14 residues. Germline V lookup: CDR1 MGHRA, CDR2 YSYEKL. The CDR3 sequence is CASSHGQGSYEQYF. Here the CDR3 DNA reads TGCGCCAGCAGCCACGGACAGGGCTCCTACGAGCAGTACTTC.

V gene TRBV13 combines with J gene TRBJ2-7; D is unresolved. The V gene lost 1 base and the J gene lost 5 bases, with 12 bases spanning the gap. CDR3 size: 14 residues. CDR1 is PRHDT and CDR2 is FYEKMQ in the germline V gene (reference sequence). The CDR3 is CASSLAVGLNEQYF. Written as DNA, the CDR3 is TGTGCCAGCAGCTTAGCAGTTGGGTTAAACGAGCAGTACTTC.

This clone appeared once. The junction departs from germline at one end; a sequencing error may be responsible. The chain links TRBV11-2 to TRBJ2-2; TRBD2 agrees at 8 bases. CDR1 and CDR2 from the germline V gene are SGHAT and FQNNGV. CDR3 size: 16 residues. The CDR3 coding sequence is TGTGCCAGCAGTTTAGGACTAGCCGGGGGCACCGGGGAGCTGTTTTTT. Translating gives CASSLGLAGGTGELFF. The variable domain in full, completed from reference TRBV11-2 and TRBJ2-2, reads EAGVAQSPRYKIIEKRQSVAFWCNPISGHATLYWYQQILGQGPKLLIQFQNNGVVDDSQLPKDRFSAERLKGVDSTLKIQPAKLEDSAVYLCASSLGLAGGTGELFFGEGSRLTVL.